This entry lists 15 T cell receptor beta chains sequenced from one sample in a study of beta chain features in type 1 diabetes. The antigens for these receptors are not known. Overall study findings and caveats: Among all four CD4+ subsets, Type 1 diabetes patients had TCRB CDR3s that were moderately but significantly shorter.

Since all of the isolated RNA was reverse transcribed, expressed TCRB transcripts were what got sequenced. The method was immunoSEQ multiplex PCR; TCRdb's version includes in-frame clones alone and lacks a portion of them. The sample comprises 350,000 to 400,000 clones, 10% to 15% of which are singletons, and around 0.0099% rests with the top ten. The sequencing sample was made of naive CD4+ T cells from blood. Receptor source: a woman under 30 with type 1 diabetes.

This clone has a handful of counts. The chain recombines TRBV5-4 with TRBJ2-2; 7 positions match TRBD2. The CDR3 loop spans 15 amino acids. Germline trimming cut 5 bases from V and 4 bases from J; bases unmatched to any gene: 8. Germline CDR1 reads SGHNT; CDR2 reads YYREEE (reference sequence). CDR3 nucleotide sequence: TGTGCCAGCAGTGGGGGGGTAGCGGGCACCGGGGAGCTGTTTTTT. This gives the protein CASSGGVAGTGELFF.

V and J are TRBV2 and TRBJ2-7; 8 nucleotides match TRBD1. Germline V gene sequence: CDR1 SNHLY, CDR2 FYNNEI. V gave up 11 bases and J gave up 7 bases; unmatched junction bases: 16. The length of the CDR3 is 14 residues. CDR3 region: CAATRDRSVGEQYF. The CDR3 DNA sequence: TGTGCCGCAACCCGGGACAGGTCTGTCGGGGAGCAGTACTTC.

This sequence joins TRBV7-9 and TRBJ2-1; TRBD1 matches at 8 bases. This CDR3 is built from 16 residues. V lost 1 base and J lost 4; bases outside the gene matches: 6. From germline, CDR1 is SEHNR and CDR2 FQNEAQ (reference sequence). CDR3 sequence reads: CASSLVSGGWYNEQFF. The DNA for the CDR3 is TGTGCCAGCAGCTTAGTATCAGGGGGCTGGTACAATGAGCAGTTCTTC.

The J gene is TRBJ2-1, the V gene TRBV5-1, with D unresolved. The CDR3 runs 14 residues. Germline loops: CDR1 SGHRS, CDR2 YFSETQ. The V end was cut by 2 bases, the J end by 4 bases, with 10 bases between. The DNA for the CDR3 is TGCGCCAGCAGCTTTAATCCTCTTTACAATGAGCAGTTCTTC. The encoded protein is CASSFNPLYNEQFF.

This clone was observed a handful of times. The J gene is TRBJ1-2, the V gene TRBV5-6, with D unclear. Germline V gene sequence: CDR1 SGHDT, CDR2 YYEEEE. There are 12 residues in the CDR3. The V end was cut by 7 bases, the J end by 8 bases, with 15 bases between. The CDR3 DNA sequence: TGTGCCAGCCGTGAGGCTGGCCGAGGCTACACCTTC. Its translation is CASREAGRGYTF.

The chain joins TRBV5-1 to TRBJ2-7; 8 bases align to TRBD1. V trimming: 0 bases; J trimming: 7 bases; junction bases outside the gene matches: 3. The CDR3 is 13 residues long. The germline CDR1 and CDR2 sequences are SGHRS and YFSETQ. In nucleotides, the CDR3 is TGCGCCAGCAGCTTGGGGACAGGGAGGGAGCAGTACTTC. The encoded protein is CASSLGTGREQYF.

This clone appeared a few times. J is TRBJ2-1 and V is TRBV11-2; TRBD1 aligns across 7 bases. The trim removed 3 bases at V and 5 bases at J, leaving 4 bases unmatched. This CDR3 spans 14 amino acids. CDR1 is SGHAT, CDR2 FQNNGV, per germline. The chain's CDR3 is CASSLGQSDNEQFF. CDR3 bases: TGTGCCAGCAGCTTGGGACAGTCCGACAATGAGCAGTTCTTC.

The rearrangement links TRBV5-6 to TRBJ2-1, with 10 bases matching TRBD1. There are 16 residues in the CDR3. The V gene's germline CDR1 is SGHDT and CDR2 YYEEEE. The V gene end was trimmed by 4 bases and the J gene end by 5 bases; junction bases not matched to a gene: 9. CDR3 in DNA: TGTGCCAGCAGCCTCCTGGGACAGGGGATCAACAATGAGCAGTTCTTC. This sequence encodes CASSLLGQGINNEQFF.

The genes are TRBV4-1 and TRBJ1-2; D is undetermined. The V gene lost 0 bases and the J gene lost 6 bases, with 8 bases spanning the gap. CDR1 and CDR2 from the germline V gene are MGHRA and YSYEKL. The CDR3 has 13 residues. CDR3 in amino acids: CASSQDYGHGYTF. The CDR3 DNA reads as TGCGCCAGCAGCCAAGACTATGGGCATGGCTACACCTTC.

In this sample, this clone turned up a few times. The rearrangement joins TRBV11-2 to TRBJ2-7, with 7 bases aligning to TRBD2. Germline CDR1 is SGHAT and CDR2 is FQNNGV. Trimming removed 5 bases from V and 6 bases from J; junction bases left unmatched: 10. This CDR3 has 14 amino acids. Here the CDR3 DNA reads TGTGCCAGCAGCGGAGGGGAGGGTTGGAGCGAGCAGTACTTC. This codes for CASSGGEGWSEQYF.

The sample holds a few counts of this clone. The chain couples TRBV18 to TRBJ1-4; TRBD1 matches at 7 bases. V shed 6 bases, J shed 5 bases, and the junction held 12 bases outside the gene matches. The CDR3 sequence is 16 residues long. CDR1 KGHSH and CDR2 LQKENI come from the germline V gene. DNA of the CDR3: TGTGCCAGCTCCCCCTTTGAAGGGACAGCGAATGAAAAACTGTTTTTT. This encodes CASSPFEGTANEKLFF.

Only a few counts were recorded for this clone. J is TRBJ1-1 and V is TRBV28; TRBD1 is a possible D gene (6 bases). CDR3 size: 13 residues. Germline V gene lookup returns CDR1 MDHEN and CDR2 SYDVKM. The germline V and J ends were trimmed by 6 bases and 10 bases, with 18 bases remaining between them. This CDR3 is CASRGQPKDGAFF. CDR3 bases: TGTGCCAGCAGAGGACAGCCGAAGGATGGAGCTTTCTTT.

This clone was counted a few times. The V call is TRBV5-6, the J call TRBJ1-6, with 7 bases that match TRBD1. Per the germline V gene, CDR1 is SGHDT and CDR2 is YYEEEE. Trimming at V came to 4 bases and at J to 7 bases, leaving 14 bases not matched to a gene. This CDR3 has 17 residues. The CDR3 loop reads CASSMPGGIMGNSPLHF. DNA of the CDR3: TGTGCCAGCAGCATGCCAGGGGGTATCATGGGCAATTCACCCCTCCACTTT.

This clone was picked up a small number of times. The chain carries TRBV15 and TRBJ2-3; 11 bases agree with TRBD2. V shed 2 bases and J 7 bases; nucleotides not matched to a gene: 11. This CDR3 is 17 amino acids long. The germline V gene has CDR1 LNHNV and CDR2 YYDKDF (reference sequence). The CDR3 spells CATSRTTTSGGINTQYF. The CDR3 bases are TGTGCCACCAGCAGAACAACAACTAGCGGGGGCATAAATACGCAGTATTTT. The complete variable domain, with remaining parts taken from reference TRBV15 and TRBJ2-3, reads DAMVIQNPRYQVTQFGKPVTLSCSQTLNHNVMYWYQQKSSQAPKLLFHYYDKDFNNEADTPDNFQSRRPNTSFCFLDIRSPGLGDTAMYLCATSRTTTSGGINTQYFGPGTRLTVL.

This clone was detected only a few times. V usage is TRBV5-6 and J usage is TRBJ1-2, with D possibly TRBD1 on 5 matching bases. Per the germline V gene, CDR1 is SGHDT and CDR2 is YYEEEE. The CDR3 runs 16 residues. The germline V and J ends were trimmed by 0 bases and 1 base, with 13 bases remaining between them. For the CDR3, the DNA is TGTGCCAGCAGCTTGGTGCGTTTACAGGTTAACTATGGCTACACCTTC. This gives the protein CASSLVRLQVNYGYTF.